These T cell receptor beta chains were read from a single sample in a study of blood T cells in healthy people across ages. TCRdb called the 5' RACE reads again in MiXCR, with one record for every CDR3 protein. The sample lists roughly 2 million distinct CDR3 sequences; about 50% were seen once. The sample was blood. Receptors were obtained from a woman aged 35 to 49 in good health. Both conserved end residues are part of each CDR3. D genes are given only for firm matches. Only part of the rows carry a size: once, few, many, or a class if the clone is expanded.

>.|TRBV28|few|TRBJ1-2|14
CASLAQRQGKGYTF
TGTGCCAGCCTCGCCCAGCGGCAGGGCAAAGGCTACACCTTC
>.|TRBV2|few|TRBJ2-2|14
CASSATVGTGELFF
TGTGCCAGCAGTGCCACGGTGGGAACCGGGGAGCTGTTTTTT
>TRBD1|TRBV18|.|TRBJ2-7|14
CASSPGQTSYEQYF
TGTGCCAGCTCACCGGGACAGACGTCCTACGAGCAGTACTTC
>.|TRBV5-6|few|TRBJ2-5|15
CASSASSTPLGTQYF
TGTGCCAGCAGCGCATCTAGCACCCCCTTGGGGACCCAGTACTTC
>.|TRBV7-2|many|TRBJ2-1|14
CASSLEGRGNEQFF
TGCGCCAGCAGCTTGGAGGGCAGGGGCAATGAGCAGTTCTTC
>TRBD1|TRBV6-1|.|TRBJ1-1|13
CASSVTGAAEAFF
TGTGCCAGCAGTGTGACAGGGGCCGCTGAAGCTTTCTTT
>.|TRBV27|.|TRBJ1-2|11
CASKDVRGYTF
TGTGCCAGCAAGGACGTGAGGGGCTACACCTTC
>TRBD2|TRBV29-1|.|TRBJ2-3|17
CSVRTSGGPMRTDTQYF
TGCAGCGTTAGGACTAGCGGGGGGCCGATGAGAACAGATACGCAGTATTTT
>TRBD1|TRBV28|.|TRBJ2-7|16
CASSFSGQGRVYEQYF
TGTGCCAGCAGTTTTTCTGGACAGGGAAGGGTCTACGAGCAGTACTTC
>.|TRBV7-2|.|TRBJ1-2|13
CASTSSPGYGYTF
TGTGCCAGCACTTCAAGCCCCGGCTATGGCTACACCTTC
>.|TRBV12-3/TRBV12-4|once|TRBJ2-7|14
CTSSFAGVGYEQYF
TGTACCAGCAGTTTTGCAGGGGTTGGCTACGAGCAGTACTTC
>TRBD1|TRBV27|few|TRBJ2-3|16
CASSFYDRVHTDTQYF
TGTGCCAGCAGTTTCTACGACAGGGTTCACACAGATACGCAGTATTTT
>.|TRBV27|.|TRBJ2-3|14
CASSLPGPGDTQYF
TGTGCCAGCTCCTTGCCAGGTCCGGGAGATACGCAGTATTTT
>.|TRBV5-1|.|TRBJ2-7|13
CASSGDTKYEQYF
TGCGCCAGCAGCGGGGACACAAAATACGAGCAGTACTTC
>TRBD2|TRBV28|.|TRBJ2-5|13
CASRSGGAQTQYF
TGTGCCAGCAGGAGCGGGGGGGCACAGACCCAGTACTTC
>.|TRBV7-2|.|TRBJ2-5|15
CASSARRGGVETQYF
TGTGCCAGCAGCGCCCGCCGCGGGGGCGTGGAGACCCAGTACTTC
>TRBD2|TRBV20-1|.|TRBJ2-7|13
CSARGRGVEIQYF
TGCAGTGCTAGGGGCCGGGGGGTTGAGATCCAGTACTTC
>TRBD2|TRBV29-1|once|TRBJ2-1|16
CSGLEDGTSGGNEQFF
TGCAGCGGCCTAGAAGACGGGACTAGCGGGGGGAATGAGCAGTTCTTC
>TRBD1|TRBV29-1|.|TRBJ2-7|14
CSAKSQGAGYEQYF
TGCAGCGCTAAGTCTCAGGGGGCTGGGTACGAGCAGTACTTC
>.|TRBV2|.|TRBJ2-5|11
CASSVGQTEYF
TGTGCCAGCAGTGTAGGACAGACGGAGTACTTC
>TRBD1|TRBV2|.|TRBJ1-6|15
CASKRDRGERSPLHF
TGTGCCAGCAAACGGGACAGGGGGGAGCGTTCACCCCTCCACTTT
>TRBD2|TRBV6-2/TRBV6-3|.|TRBJ2-1|16
CASRPERGATYNEQFF
TGTGCCAGCAGACCCGAGCGGGGGGCTACCTACAATGAGCAGTTCTTC
>.|TRBV7-9|.|TRBJ1-1|14
CASSGGDTNTEAFF
TGTGCCAGCAGCGGCGGGGACACGAACACTGAAGCTTTCTTT
>TRBD1|TRBV2|.|TRBJ2-5|15
CASSPQGARGETQYF
TGTGCCAGCAGTCCACAGGGGGCACGGGGAGAGACCCAGTACTTC
>.|TRBV11-2|.|TRBJ1-4|12
CASSLTDEKLFF
TGTGCCAGCAGCTTAACGGATGAAAAACTGTTTTTT
>.|TRBV7-2|.|TRBJ1-1|13
CASSRQSNTEAFF
TGTGCCAGCAGCCGGCAGTCGAACACTGAAGCTTTCTTT
>.|TRBV7-2|.|TRBJ2-3|14
CASSLIQGGDTQYF
TGTGCCAGCAGCTTAATACAGGGTGGCGATACGCAGTATTTT
>.|TRBV6-6|.|TRBJ1-2|13
CASSPGARYGYTF
TGTGCCAGCTCCCCAGGCGCGCGCTATGGCTACACCTTC
>.|TRBV6-6|.|TRBJ1-6|15
CASSYLGQKNSPLHF
TGTGCCAGCAGTTACTTAGGGCAGAAGAATTCACCCCTCCACTTT
>.|TRBV7-3|few|TRBJ2-5|15
CASSRTGVSQETQYF
TGTGCCAGCAGCCGAACCGGGGTATCCCAAGAGACCCAGTACTTC
>TRBD1|TRBV7-8|few|TRBJ2-3|14
CASSAGQGIIAQYF
TGTGCCAGCAGCGCCGGACAGGGCATTATAGCGCAGTATTTT
>.|TRBV5-1|few|TRBJ2-1|11
CASNGGNEQFF
TGCGCCAGCAATGGGGGAAATGAGCAGTTCTTC
>.|TRBV12-3/TRBV12-4|.|TRBJ1-5|15
CASRDLGYSNQPQHF
TGTGCCAGCAGGGACCTGGGATATAGCAATCAGCCCCAGCATTTT
>.|TRBV6-5|.|TRBJ2-7|14
CAGSYSTGSHEQYF
TGTGCCGGCAGTTACTCGACAGGTAGCCACGAGCAGTACTTC
>.|TRBV7-8|.|TRBJ2-7|15
CASSRARGKAYEQYF
TGTGCCAGCAGCCGCGCCCGAGGGAAGGCCTACGAGCAGTACTTC